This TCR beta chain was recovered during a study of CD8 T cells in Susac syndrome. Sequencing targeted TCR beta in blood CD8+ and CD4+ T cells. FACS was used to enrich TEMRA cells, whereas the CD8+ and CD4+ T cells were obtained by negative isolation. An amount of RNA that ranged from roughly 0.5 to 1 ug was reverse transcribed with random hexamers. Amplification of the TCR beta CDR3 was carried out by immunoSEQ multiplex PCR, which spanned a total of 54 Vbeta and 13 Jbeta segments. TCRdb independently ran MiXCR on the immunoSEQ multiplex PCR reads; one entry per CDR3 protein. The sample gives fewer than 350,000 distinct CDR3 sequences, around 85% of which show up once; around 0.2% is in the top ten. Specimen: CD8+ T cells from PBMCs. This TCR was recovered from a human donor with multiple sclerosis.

CDR3 DNA sequence: TGTGCCAGCAGCTGGCTAGCGGGAGTACCCTACGAGCAGTACTTC. Translation gives CASSWLAGVPYEQYF. The rearrangement joins TRBV7-9 to TRBJ2-7; TRBD2 aligns across 10 bases. The ends lost 4 bases at V and 2 bases at J; junction bases unmatched: 5. The CDR3 loop spans 15 amino acids. Germline V gene data show CDR1 as SEHNR and CDR2 as FQNEAQ (reference sequence).